Presented here are 30 T cell receptor beta chains from one specimen sequenced in a study of control samples from healthy donors and cancer patients. Here immunoSEQ multiplex PCR was the method, and the copy in TCRdb shows in-frame clones only, minus some. The sample lists about 410,000 clones, 90% occurring once. Sequencing was performed on PBMCs. Receptor source: a man aged 40-49 years with head and neck cancer.

This clone was counted a single time. The chain links TRBV3-1 (or the pseudogene TRBV3-2) to TRBJ2-6; the match to TRBD1 covers 7 bases. This CDR3 comprises 18 residues. J lost 1 base, V lost 4 bases, and 10 bases had no gene match. The V gene's germline CDR1 is LGHDT and CDR2 YNNKEL (reference sequence). The CDR3 DNA reads as TGTGCCAGCAGCCGAAAGACAGGGACAACATCTGGGGCCAACGTCCTGACTTTC. Protein product: CASSRKTGTTSGANVLTF.

The chain carries TRBV11-3 and TRBJ1-1; D is unresolved. Trimming cost V 3 bases and J 0 bases, with 11 bases left between them. CDR1 is SGHNT, CDR2 YENEEA, per germline. The CDR3 spans 15 residues. The CDR3 DNA follows: TGTGCCAGCAGCTTCGGAAGGACCCTGAACACTGAAGCTTTCTTT. It encodes CASSFGRTLNTEAFF.

The chain uses TRBV18 and TRBJ1-3; 8 positions match TRBD1. Germline V gene lookup returns CDR1 KGHSH and CDR2 LQKENI. Trimming removed 3 bases from V and 4 bases from J; junction bases left unmatched: 8. The CDR3 loop spans 16 amino acids. CDR3 sequence reads: CASSPSPTGVGNTIYF. The CDR3 DNA sequence: TGTGCCAGCTCACCCTCCCCGACAGGGGTAGGAAACACCATATATTTT. Together with reference TRBV18 and TRBJ1-3, the CDR3 gives the full variable domain: NAGVMQNPRHLVRRRGQEARLRCSPMKGHSHVYWYRQLPEEGLKFMVYLQKENIIDESGMPKERFSAEFPKEGPSILRIQQVVRGDSAAYFCASSPSPTGVGNTIYFGEGSWLTVV.

V usage is TRBV3-1 (or the pseudogene TRBV3-2) and J usage is TRBJ1-2, with D unclear. V was trimmed by 5 bases and J by 6 bases, leaving 22 bases between them. The CDR3 has 16 residues. Germline assignment: CDR1 LGHDT and CDR2 YNNKEL (reference sequence). CDR3 DNA sequence: TGTGCCAGCAGCTCCTGGTCCGGGAAGAACGGGGATGGCTACACCTTC. It specifies CASSSWSGKNGDGYTF.

The CDR3 nucleotides are TGTGCCACCAGTGATAAGGCCAGCTTTGAGACCCAGTACTTC. Encoded protein: CATSDKASFETQYF. The chain has TRBV24-1 and TRBJ2-5, with unresolved D. Germline assignment: CDR1 KGHDR and CDR2 SFDVKD. The CDR3 spans 14 residues. V lost 3 bases to trimming and J lost 5 bases, with 12 bases between them.

The chain employs TRBV15 and TRBJ2-7; 12 bases align to TRBD1. Germline values: CDR1 LNHNV, CDR2 YYDKDF (reference sequence). There are 15 residues in the CDR3. Germline trimming cut 4 bases from V and 6 bases from J; bases unmatched to any gene: 7. The CDR3 coding sequence is TGTGCCACCAGCATCACCGGGACAGGGGGCTCCGAGCAGTACTTC. Encoded protein: CATSITGTGGSEQYF.

This clone appeared once. The rearrangement links TRBV5-6 to TRBJ1-1, with 12 bases matching TRBD1. The CDR3 spans 17 residues. Looked up from germline, CDR1 is SGHDT and CDR2 is YYEEEE. J gave up 5 bases and V 2 bases, and 10 bases lay outside the gene matches. The CDR3 DNA sequence: TGTGCCAGCAGCTTATCCGGGACAGGGGGCTTTTGGACTGAAGCTTTCTTT. It codes for CASSLSGTGGFWTEAFF.

The chain has TRBV4-3 and TRBJ2-1, with TRBD1 matching 8 bases. The CDR3 has 16 residues. The J segment lost 0 bases and the V segment lost 4 bases, leaving 5 bases of the junction unmatched. CDR1 is LGHNA and CDR2 is YSLEER in the germline V gene. The CDR3 DNA reads TGCGCCAGCAGCCGCGACAGGGGTCCCTCCTACAATGAGCAGTTCTTC. Protein product: CASSRDRGPSYNEQFF.

The genes are TRBV20-1 and TRBJ2-5; maybe TRBD2 (7 bases). From germline, CDR1 is DFQATT and CDR2 SNEGSKA (reference sequence). The CDR3 totals 11 residues. V shed 6 bases and J shed 7 bases, with 12 bases lying between them. CDR3 bases: TGCAGTGCGGAAAGGGGGGGGACCCAGTACTTC. It translates to CSAERGGTQYF.

Here the CDR3 DNA reads TGTGCCAGTAGTACCAGGGCATCGGCGTCACAATCATCACCCCTCCACTTT. This translates into CASSTRASASQSSPLHF. V and J are TRBV19 and TRBJ1-6; a possible D gene is TRBD1 (5 bases). The V gene's germline CDR1 is LNHDA and CDR2 SQIVND (reference sequence). The V gene lost 4 bases and the J gene lost 10 bases, with 23 bases spanning the gap. This CDR3 is built from 17 residues.

This clone qualifies as medium-sized. The V call is TRBV2, the J call TRBJ1-2; 7 bases line up with TRBD1. Germline V gives CDR1 SNHLY, CDR2 FYNNEI. The ends lost 11 bases at V and 7 bases at J; junction bases unmatched: 10. The CDR3 covers 12 residues. Here the CDR3 DNA reads TGTGCCGGCCAGGGGGGTCCCAGTGGCTACACCTTC. Residues: CAGQGGPSGYTF. Full variable domain (rest looked up from reference TRBV2 and TRBJ1-2): EPEVTQTPSHQVTQMGQEVILRCVPISNHLYFYWYRQILGQKVEFLVSFYNNEISEKSEIFDDQFSVERPDGSNFTLKIRSTKLEDSAMYFCAGQGGPSGYTFGSGTRLTVV.

V gene TRBV18 combines with J gene TRBJ2-7; 10 nucleotides align to TRBD1. CDR1 and CDR2 (germline): KGHSH, LQKENI. There are 16 residues in the CDR3. V lost 2 bases and J lost 0; bases outside the gene matches: 4. The CDR3 DNA reads as TGTGCCAGCTCACCAGACCGGACAGGGGGCTCCTACGAGCAGTACTTC. It yields the protein CASSPDRTGGSYEQYF.

This chain joins TRBV7-8 and TRBJ2-5; a weak D match, TRBD1 (6 bases). The germline V gene encodes CDR1 SGHVS and CDR2 FQNEAQ. This CDR3 has 16 amino acids. V lost 1 base and J lost 2, with 14 bases in between. CDR3 loop: CASSLGTGQRQETQYF. CDR3 nucleotide sequence: TGTGCCAGCAGCTTAGGAACAGGACAGCGACAAGAGACCCAGTACTTC.

The chain combines TRBV9 with TRBJ2-6; 7 bases are shared with TRBD1. CDR1 is SGDLS and CDR2 is YYNGEE in the germline V gene. V lost 1 base to trimming and J lost 4 bases; unmatched junction nucleotides: 11. CDR3 length: 18 amino acids. CDR3 DNA sequence: TGTGCCAGCAGCGTATTCGCGGCAGGGGGTTCCGGGGCCAACGTCCTGACTTTC. It encodes CASSVFAAGGSGANVLTF.

This sequence joins TRBV9 and TRBJ2-7; no definite D call. The CDR3 has 14 amino acids. CDR1 and CDR2 from the germline V gene are SGDLS and YYNGEE. V lost 2 bases to trimming and J lost 0 bases, with 9 bases between them. For the CDR3, the DNA is TGTGCCAGCAGCGTCTCACAGAACTCCTACGAGCAGTACTTC. Translating gives CASSVSQNSYEQYF.

V and J are TRBV3-1 (or the pseudogene TRBV3-2) and TRBJ1-1; TRBD1 is a possible D gene (5 bases). The CDR3 contains 15 residues. Germline-derived CDR1 and CDR2 are LGHDT and YNNKEL (reference sequence). V gave up 5 bases and J gave up 0 bases, with 13 bases separating them. The CDR3 DNA reads TGTGCCAGCAGCGGGACGGCAGGACTGAACACTGAAGCTTTCTTT. Translation: CASSGTAGLNTEAFF.

V gene TRBV7-3 combines with J gene TRBJ2-3; D may be TRBD2 (6 bases). The CDR3 is 13 amino acids. Trimming pared 4 bases from V and 7 bases from J, leaving 12 bases between. The germline V gene has CDR1 SGHTA and CDR2 FQGTGA. The CDR3 DNA reads TGTGCCAGCAGCTCACCGGGAGCTCATACGCAGTATTTT. This sequence encodes CASSSPGAHTQYF.

The CDR3 DNA is TGTGCCAGCAGCGTAGTCCCACAGGGGAATACGCAGTATTTT. This codes for CASSVVPQGNTQYF. The chain carries TRBV9 and TRBJ2-3, with TRBD1 matching over 7 bases. Unmatched junction bases numbered 5, after V lost 0 bases and J lost 7 bases. CDR1 is SGDLS and CDR2 is YYNGEE in the germline V gene. The length of the CDR3 is 14 residues.

The chain is built from TRBV5-1 and TRBJ2-3; perhaps D is TRBD1 or TRBD2 (5 bases each). V dropped 4 bases and J dropped 0 bases, with 9 bases sitting between them. The germline gives CDR1 SGHRS, CDR2 YFSETQ. The CDR3 loop spans 14 amino acids. This CDR3 reads CASSSRDSTDTQYF. The CDR3 DNA is TGCGCCAGCAGCAGTCGGGACAGCACAGATACGCAGTATTTT.

The chain uses TRBV6-5 and TRBJ1-4, with D perhaps matching TRBD1 (5 bases). Germline lookup yields CDR1 MNHEY and CDR2 SVGAGI. V was clipped by 2 bases and J by 7 bases, with 17 bases between them. This CDR3 has 16 amino acids. In DNA, the CDR3 is TGTGCCAGCAGTTACCGAGGTAGAGGGGTGGGTGAAAAACTGTTTTTT. Encoded protein: CASSYRGRGVGEKLFF.

The chain employs TRBV9 and TRBJ1-2; TRBD1 agrees at 8 bases. Trimming removed 5 bases from V and 5 bases from J; junction bases left unmatched: 8. CDR3 length equals 14 residues. CDR1 SGDLS and CDR2 YYNGEE come from the germline V gene. The CDR3 reads CASRLGQGTYGYTF. CDR3 nucleotides: TGTGCCAGCAGGCTCGGACAGGGTACTTATGGCTACACCTTC.

The rearrangement uses TRBV27 and TRBJ2-5; D tentatively fits TRBD1 or TRBD2 (5 bases each). The CDR3 contains 14 residues. Trimming cost V 2 bases and J 5 bases, with 12 bases left between them. Germline CDR1 MNHEY, CDR2 SMNVEV (reference sequence). CDR3 residues: CASSLGGFRETQYF. For the CDR3, the DNA is TGTGCCAGCAGTTTAGGGGGTTTTCGGGAGACCCAGTACTTC.

The gene calls are TRBV6-2 or TRBV6-3 and TRBJ2-1; 9 nucleotides align to TRBD2. The germline CDR1 and CDR2 sequences are MNHEY and SVGEGT. The CDR3 totals 14 residues. The ends lost 5 bases at V and 6 bases at J; junction bases unmatched: 5. Written as DNA, the CDR3 is TGTGCCAGCAGTAGCCTAGCGGGGATCAATGAGCAGTTCTTC. This encodes CASSSLAGINEQFF.

V is TRBV28 and J is TRBJ2-7; tentatively, D is TRBD1 (5 bases). CDR1 and CDR2 (germline): MDHEN, SYDVKM. The CDR3 runs to 14 residues. V was shortened by 7 bases and J by 4 bases, with 17 bases between the two germline ends. The chain's CDR3 is CASTFNGRAYEQYF. Written as DNA, the CDR3 is TGTGCCAGCACGTTCAACGGCAGGGCTTACGAGCAGTACTTC.

The chain uses TRBV19 and TRBJ1-3; D is uncertain. Germline V CDR1 and CDR2: LNHDA, SQIVND (reference sequence). The germline V and J ends were trimmed by 3 bases and 4 bases, with 19 bases remaining between them. The CDR3 is made up of 17 amino acids. The CDR3 protein is CASSIPPPESKGNTIYF. DNA of the CDR3: TGTGCCAGTAGTATCCCCCCCCCAGAGAGTAAAGGAAACACCATATATTTT.

This chain connects TRBV28 to TRBJ2-2; D is undetermined. The CDR3 sequence is 15 residues long. V was cut by 3 bases and J by 5 bases, with 13 bases left in between. The germline V gene encodes CDR1 MDHEN and CDR2 SYDVKM. For the CDR3, the DNA is TGTGCCAGCAGTTTTTCAAGGACGGTGACCGGGGAGCTGTTTTTT. Amino acids: CASSFSRTVTGELFF.

CDR3 region: CARGASGRAQRYEQYF. The CDR3 bases are TGTGCCAGGGGGGCTAGCGGGAGAGCCCAGCGATACGAGCAGTACTTC. The chain combines TRBV5-3 with TRBJ2-7; 10 bases align to TRBD2. TRBV5-3 is annotated as an ORF whose role is uncertain. With V trimmed by 8 bases and J by 4 bases, 15 bases remained unmatched. This CDR3 has 16 residues.

J is TRBJ2-7 and V is TRBV19; D remains ambiguous. CDR1 LNHDA and CDR2 SQIVND come from the germline V gene (reference sequence). The V end was cut by 1 base, the J end by 1 base, with 8 bases between. The CDR3 is made up of 14 amino acids. Here the CDR3 DNA reads TGTGCCAGTAGTATAGGGGTCGGGTCCTACGAGCAGTACTTC. Translation: CASSIGVGSYEQYF.

This clone was counted a single time. V gene TRBV24-1 combines with J gene TRBJ2-3; D not resolved. The length of the CDR3 is 15 residues. Germline V gene sequence: CDR1 KGHDR, CDR2 SFDVKD. V lost 9 bases and J lost 5, with 20 bases in between. CDR3 loop: CATSPGRQVRDTQYF. CDR3 sequence (DNA): TGTGCCACCTCCCCTGGGCGGCAGGTCCGAGATACGCAGTATTTT.

The genes are TRBV18 and TRBJ2-7; 7 bases map to TRBD2. Germline CDR1 and CDR2: KGHSH and LQKENI. The J segment lost 3 bases and the V segment lost 4 bases, leaving 3 bases of the junction unmatched. The CDR3 spans 13 residues. CDR3 in DNA: TGTGCCAGCTCACTGGGGGGGTACTACGAGCAGTACTTC. Translating gives CASSLGGYYEQYF. Supplemented by reference TRBV18 and TRBJ2-7, the full variable domain reads NAGVMQNPRHLVRRRGQEARLRCSPMKGHSHVYWYRQLPEEGLKFMVYLQKENIIDESGMPKERFSAEFPKEGPSILRIQQVVRGDSAAYFCASSLGGYYEQYFGPGTRLTVT.